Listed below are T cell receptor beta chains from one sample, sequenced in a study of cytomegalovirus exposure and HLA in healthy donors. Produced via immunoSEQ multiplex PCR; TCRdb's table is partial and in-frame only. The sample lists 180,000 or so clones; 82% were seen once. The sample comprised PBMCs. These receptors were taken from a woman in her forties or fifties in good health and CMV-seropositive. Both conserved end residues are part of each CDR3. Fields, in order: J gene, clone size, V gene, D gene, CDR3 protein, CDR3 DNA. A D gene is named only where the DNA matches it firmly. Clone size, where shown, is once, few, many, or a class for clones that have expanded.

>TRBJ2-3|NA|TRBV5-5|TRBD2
CASSLTSGYTDTQYF
TGTGCCAGCAGCTTGACTAGCGGTTACACAGATACGCAGTATTTT
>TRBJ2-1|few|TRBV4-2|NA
CASSQGDFVINEQFF
TGTGCCAGCAGCCAAGGGGACTTTGTTATTAATGAGCAGTTCTTC
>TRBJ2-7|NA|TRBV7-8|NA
CASSLARIPYEQYF
TGTGCCAGCAGCTTAGCGCGGATACCCTACGAGCAGTACTTC
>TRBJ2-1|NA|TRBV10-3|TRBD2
CAIMGSGGPHNEQFF
TGTGCCATCATGGGGAGCGGGGGGCCCCACAATGAGCAGTTCTTC
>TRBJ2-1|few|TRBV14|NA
CASSQSLYNEQFF
TGTGCCAGCAGCCAAAGTCTATACAATGAGCAGTTCTTC
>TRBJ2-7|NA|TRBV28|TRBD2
CASGGDTRLLGEQYF
TGTGCCAGCGGGGGGGATACTAGGCTGCTGGGTGAGCAGTACTTC
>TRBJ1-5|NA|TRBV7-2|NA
CASSASLNQPQHF
TGTGCCAGCAGCGCTAGCCTAAATCAGCCCCAGCATTTT
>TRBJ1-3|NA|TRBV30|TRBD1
CASESAGGLPIYF
TGTGCCTCCGAGTCCGCAGGGGGGTTACCCATATATTTT
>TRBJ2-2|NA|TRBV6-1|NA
CASSGLQVTGELFF
TGTGCCAGCAGTGGGTTACAAGTTACCGGGGAGCTGTTTTTT
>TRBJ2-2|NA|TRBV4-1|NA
CASSQVGNTGELFF
TGCGCCAGCAGCCAAGTCGGGAACACCGGGGAGCTGTTTTTT
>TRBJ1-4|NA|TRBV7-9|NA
CASSLFADNEKLFF
TGTGCCAGCAGCTTATTCGCGGATAATGAAAAACTGTTTTTT
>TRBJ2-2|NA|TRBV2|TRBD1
CASRDRVPGELFF
TGTGCCAGCAGGGACAGGGTCCCCGGGGAGCTGTTTTTT
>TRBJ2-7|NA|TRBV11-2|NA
CASSLRLGHSYEQYF
TGTGCCAGCAGCTTAAGACTAGGCCACTCCTACGAGCAGTACTTC
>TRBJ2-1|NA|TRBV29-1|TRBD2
CSVGSGGYNEQFF
TGCAGCGTTGGTAGCGGGGGATACAATGAGCAGTTCTTC
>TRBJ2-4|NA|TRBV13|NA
CASSWGAGGKNSQYF
TGTGCCAGCTCCTGGGGGGCAGGGGGGAAAAACAGTCAGTACTTC
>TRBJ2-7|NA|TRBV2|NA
CASSPVNYEQYF
TGTGCCAGCAGTCCGGTGAACTACGAGCAGTACTTC
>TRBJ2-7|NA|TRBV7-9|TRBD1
CASSPGTGLYEQYF
TGTGCCAGCAGCCCCGGGACAGGCCTCTACGAGCAGTACTTC
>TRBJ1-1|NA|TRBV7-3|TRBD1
CASSSTGESEAFF
TGTGCCAGCAGTTCGACAGGGGAGTCTGAAGCTTTCTTT
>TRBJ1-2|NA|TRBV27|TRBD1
CASSPSGGPNYGYTF
TGTGCCAGCAGTCCCTCAGGGGGACCTAACTATGGCTACACCTTC
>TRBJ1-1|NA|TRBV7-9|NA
CSSSSQSGQLFEAFF
TGTTCCAGCAGCTCCCAATCGGGACAACTTTTTGAAGCTTTCTTT
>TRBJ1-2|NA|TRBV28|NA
CASRSTGRVYGYTF
TGTGCCAGCAGGTCGACAGGTCGAGTTTATGGCTACACCTTC
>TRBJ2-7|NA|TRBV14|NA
CASSLGLSLTEQYF
TGTGCCAGCAGCCTAGGACTATCCCTCACCGAGCAGTACTTC
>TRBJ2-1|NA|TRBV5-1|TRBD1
CASSPATGNYNEQFF
TGCGCCAGCAGCCCAGCGACAGGGAATTACAATGAGCAGTTCTTC
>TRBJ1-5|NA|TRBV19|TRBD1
CASSATGGPDQPQHF
TGTGCCAGTAGTGCCACAGGGGGACCGGATCAGCCCCAGCATTTT
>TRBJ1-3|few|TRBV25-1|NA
CASSETSSGNTIYF
TGTGCCAGCAGTGAGACAAGCTCTGGAAACACCATATATTTT
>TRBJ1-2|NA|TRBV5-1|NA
CASSPTRGGADYTF
TGCGCCAGCAGCCCTACCCGGGGGGGGGCTGACTACACCTTC
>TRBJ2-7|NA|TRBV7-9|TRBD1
CASSLGGQGQYF
TGTGCCAGCAGCTTAGGCGGACAGGGGCAGTACTTC
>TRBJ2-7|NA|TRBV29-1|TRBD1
CSVDMGQSYEQYF
TGCAGCGTTGATATGGGACAGTCCTACGAGCAGTACTTC
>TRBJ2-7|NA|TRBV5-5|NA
CASSFRGASAYEQYF
TGTGCCAGCAGCTTTAGAGGAGCTAGCGCATACGAGCAGTACTTC
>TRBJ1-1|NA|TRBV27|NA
CASRRTQGYTEAFF
TGTGCCAGCAGGCGGACCCAGGGGTATACTGAAGCTTTCTTT
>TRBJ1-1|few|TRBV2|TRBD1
CASSAEGARNTEAFF
TGTGCCAGCAGTGCCGAGGGGGCCCGGAACACTGAAGCTTTCTTT
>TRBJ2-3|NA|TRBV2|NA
CASSETDRGGLNTQYF
TGTGCCAGCAGTGAGACCGACAGGGGAGGGTTAAATACGCAGTATTTT
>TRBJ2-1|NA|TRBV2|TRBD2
CASSSLAASYNEQFF
TGTGCCAGCAGCTCACTAGCGGCCTCCTACAATGAGCAGTTCTTC
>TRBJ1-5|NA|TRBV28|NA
CASIGGAGLYSNQPQHF
TGTGCCAGCATTGGCGGGGCAGGGCTGTATAGCAATCAGCCCCAGCATTTT
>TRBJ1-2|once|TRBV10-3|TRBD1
CAIMEGQEGYGYTF
TGTGCCATCATGGAGGGACAGGAAGGATACGGCTACACCTTC
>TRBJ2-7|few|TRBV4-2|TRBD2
CASSQDGTSGSYEQYF
TGTGCCAGCAGCCAAGATGGGACTAGCGGCTCCTACGAGCAGTACTTC
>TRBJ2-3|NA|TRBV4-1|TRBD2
CASSQVLLAGVGDTQYF
TGCGCCAGCAGCCAAGTACTACTAGCGGGAGTAGGGGATACGCAGTATTTT
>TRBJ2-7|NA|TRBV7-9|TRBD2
CASSFSGRHYEQYF
TGTGCCAGCAGCTTTAGCGGGAGGCACTACGAGCAGTACTTC
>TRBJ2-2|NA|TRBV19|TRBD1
CASRTGALNTGELFF
TGTGCCAGTAGGACAGGGGCCCTCAACACCGGGGAGCTGTTTTTT
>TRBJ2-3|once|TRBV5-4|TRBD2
CASSHFGGIAGVTDTQYF
TGTGCCAGCAGCCATTTTGGAGGGATAGCGGGAGTCACAGATACGCAGTATTTT
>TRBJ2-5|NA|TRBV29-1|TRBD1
CSVEGDREETQYF
TGCAGCGTTGAGGGGGACAGGGAAGAGACCCAGTACTTC
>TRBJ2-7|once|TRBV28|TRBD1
CASQGVGTYEQYF
TGTGCCAGCCAGGGGGTGGGGACCTACGAGCAGTACTTC
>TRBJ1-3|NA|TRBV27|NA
CASSSPTSGNTIYF
TGTGCCAGCAGTTCTCCGACTTCTGGAAACACCATATATTTT
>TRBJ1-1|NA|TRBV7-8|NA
CASKTGHSNTEAFF
TGTGCCAGCAAGACGGGACATTCGAACACTGAAGCTTTCTTT
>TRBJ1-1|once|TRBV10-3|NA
CAIRGGDQNTEAFF
TGTGCCATCAGGGGGGGGGACCAGAACACTGAAGCTTTCTTT
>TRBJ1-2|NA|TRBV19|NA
CASSMKSGNGYTF
TGTGCCAGTAGTATGAAGTCCGGGAACGGCTACACCTTC
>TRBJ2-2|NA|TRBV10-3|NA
CAISQNTGWAGELFF
TGTGCCATCAGTCAAAATACAGGATGGGCCGGGGAGCTGTTTTTT
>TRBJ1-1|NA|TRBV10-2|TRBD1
CASSKTGTEAFF
TGCGCCAGCAGTAAGACAGGGACCGAAGCTTTCTTT
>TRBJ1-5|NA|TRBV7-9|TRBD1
CASSPGGSNQPQHF
TGTGCCAGCAGCCCAGGGGGTAGCAATCAGCCCCAGCATTTT
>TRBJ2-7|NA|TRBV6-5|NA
CASRKTFRGDAEQYF
TGTGCCAGCAGAAAGACTTTCAGGGGGGACGCCGAGCAGTACTTC
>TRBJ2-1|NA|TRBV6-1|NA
CASSEYRGSSYNEQFF
TGTGCCAGCAGTGAATATCGGGGGAGCTCCTACAATGAGCAGTTCTTC
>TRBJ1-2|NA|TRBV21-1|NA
CASSSGDSPLANYGYTF
TGTGCCAGCAGCTCTGGGGACAGTCCCCTAGCTAACTATGGCTACACCTTC
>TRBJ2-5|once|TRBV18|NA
CASSRTGSQETQYF
TGTGCCAGCTCCCGTACAGGGTCCCAAGAGACCCAGTACTTC
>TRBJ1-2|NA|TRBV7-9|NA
CASSLAGVDGYTF
TGTGCCAGCAGCTTAGCAGGGGTGGATGGCTACACCTTC
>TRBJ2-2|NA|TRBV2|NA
CASSARRGNTGELFF
TGTGCCAGCAGTGCTCGCAGGGGTAACACCGGGGAGCTGTTTTTT
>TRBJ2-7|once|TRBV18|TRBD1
CASSLGQGAYEQYF
TGTGCCAGCTCATTAGGACAGGGGGCCTACGAGCAGTACTTC
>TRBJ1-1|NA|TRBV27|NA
CASSLVTNTEAFF
TGTGCCAGCAGTTTAGTCACAAACACTGAAGCTTTCTTT
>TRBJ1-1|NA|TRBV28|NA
CASSLGYRNTEAFF
TGTGCCAGCAGTTTAGGATACAGAAACACTGAAGCTTTCTTT